Shown below are 27 T cell receptor beta chains from a single sample sequenced in a study of cytomegalovirus exposure and HLA in healthy donors. A multiplex PCR was run with 60 Vbeta primers and 13 Jbeta primers. Assay: immunoSEQ multiplex PCR; the TCRdb copy retains only in-frame clones and omits some. The data hold around 110,000 clones, with roughly 9.9% observed a single time. The sequencing sample was made of PBMCs. The receptor source for this set is a man younger than 45 in good health and CMV-seronegative.

CDR3 DNA sequence: TGTGCCAGCAGCCCGGCGGGACTAGCGGAAAATGAGCAGTTCTTC. Protein product: CASSPAGLAENEQFF. The gene calls are TRBV5-4 and TRBJ2-1, with 11 bases aligning to TRBD2. Trimming removed 4 bases from V and 7 bases from J; junction bases left unmatched: 7. Germline V CDR1 and CDR2: SGHNT, YYREEE (reference sequence). This CDR3 spans 15 amino acids.

The chain combines TRBV27 with TRBJ2-7; D perhaps matches TRBD1 (6 bases). CDR1 MNHEY and CDR2 SMNVEV come from the germline V gene (reference sequence). Trimming cost V 6 bases and J 4 bases, with 16 bases left between them. The CDR3 is 14 residues long. The CDR3 sequence is CASSPGHPVYEQYF. The CDR3 nucleotides read TGTGCCAGCAGCCCGGGACACCCTGTTTACGAGCAGTACTTC.

The chain joins TRBV7-9 to TRBJ1-2; D is ambiguous. Trimming took 7 bases from V and 3 from J, leaving 6 bases between them. In germline, CDR1 is SEHNR, CDR2 FQNEAQ (reference sequence). This CDR3 region has 11 residues. CDR3 nucleotide sequence: TGTGCCAGCACCGGGGACTATGGCTACACCTTC. Translating it yields CASTGDYGYTF.

This clone has more than one count but fewer than ten. V is TRBV7-9 and J is TRBJ2-7, with D maybe TRBD1 (6 bases). Trimming took off 5 bases at V and 3 bases at J, with 8 bases between the two ends. Looked up from germline, CDR1 is SEHNR and CDR2 is FQNEAQ (reference sequence). This CDR3 region has 12 residues. The CDR3 nucleotides read TGTGCCAGCAGCGGACAGTACTACGAGCAGTACTTC. Protein sequence: CASSGQYYEQYF.

There are a few counts of this clone. The chain carries TRBV28 and TRBJ2-7; D remains unclear. Trimming took 2 bases from V and 3 from J, leaving 8 bases between them. Germline V gives CDR1 MDHEN, CDR2 SYDVKM. The CDR3 sequence is 13 residues long. The CDR3, as DNA: TGTGCCAGCAGTTTAAACGGAGACTACGAGCAGTACTTC. It is translated as CASSLNGDYEQYF. The complete variable domain, with remaining parts taken from reference TRBV28 and TRBJ2-7, reads DVKVTQSSRYLVKRTGEKVFLECVQDMDHENMFWYRQDPGLGLRLIYFSYDVKMKEKGDIPEGYSVSREKKERFSLILESASTNQTSMYLCASSLNGDYEQYFGPGTRLTVT.

The chain joins TRBV18 to TRBJ1-1; D unclear. The CDR3 runs 15 residues. Trimming took off 2 bases at V and 4 bases at J, with 14 bases between the two ends. CDR1 and CDR2 (germline): KGHSH, LQKENI. DNA of the CDR3: TGTGCCAGCTCACCAGTCTCGGGAGTAGGCACTGAAGCTTTCTTT. Amino acid sequence: CASSPVSGVGTEAFF. Full variable domain (missing parts from reference TRBV18 and TRBJ1-1): NAGVMQNPRHLVRRRGQEARLRCSPMKGHSHVYWYRQLPEEGLKFMVYLQKENIIDESGMPKERFSAEFPKEGPSILRIQQVVRGDSAAYFCASSPVSGVGTEAFFGQGTRLTVV.

This clone showed up just a few times. The gene calls are TRBV2 and TRBJ1-2; TRBD1 agrees at 10 bases. Germline CDR1 SNHLY, CDR2 FYNNEI. CDR3 size: 14 residues. V shed 6 bases and J 8 bases; nucleotides not matched to a gene: 9. The CDR3 DNA reads as TGTGCCAGCAGATCGGGACAGGGGAAGATCGGCTACACCTTC. Translating it yields CASRSGQGKIGYTF.

The CDR3 here is CASSPDRGVYEQYF. The CDR3, as DNA: TGCGCCAGCAGCCCGGACAGGGGTGTTTACGAGCAGTACTTC. V usage is TRBV5-1 and J usage is TRBJ2-7; TRBD1 matches 9 bases. The CDR3 is 14 residues long. From germline, CDR1 is SGHRS and CDR2 YFSETQ. Trimming at V came to 4 bases and at J to 4 bases, leaving 6 bases not matched to a gene.

This clone occurred a few times. This sequence joins TRBV14 and TRBJ1-2; 10 bases fit TRBD1. The germline V gene has CDR1 SGHDN and CDR2 FVKESK. CDR3 length: 13 amino acids. V lost 4 bases and J lost 5; bases outside the gene matches: 1. This chain's CDR3 is CASSPDRGYGYTF. For the CDR3, the DNA is TGTGCCAGCAGCCCGGACAGGGGGTATGGCTACACCTTC.

CDR3 residues: CATRTSGSSYNEQFF. CDR3 in DNA: TGCGCCACCAGGACTAGCGGGAGCTCCTACAATGAGCAGTTCTTC. The chain carries TRBV5-1 and TRBJ2-1; TRBD2 matches at 13 bases. Germline CDR1 and CDR2: SGHRS and YFSETQ. Losses at the gene ends were 9 bases for V and 0 bases for J; bases not matched to a gene: 3. The length of the CDR3 is 15 residues.

CDR3 DNA: TGTGCCAGCAGCGACGGGTCCACGGGCACTGAAGCTTTCTTT. Amino acid sequence: CASSDGSTGTEAFF. V gene TRBV9 combines with J gene TRBJ1-1; D is unresolved. V lost 3 bases to trimming and J lost 4 bases, with 13 bases between them. Germline V gene lookup returns CDR1 SGDLS and CDR2 YYNGEE. The CDR3 is 14 amino acids.

The V call is TRBV5-4, the J call TRBJ1-4; the D is unclear. This CDR3 spans 14 amino acids. Trimming took off 3 bases at V and 4 bases at J, with 10 bases between the two ends. Per the germline V gene, CDR1 is SGHNT and CDR2 is YYREEE (reference sequence). As DNA, the CDR3 is TGTGCCAGCAGCTCCCAGACGGGTAATGAAAAACTGTTTTTT. This translates into CASSSQTGNEKLFF.

The table lists this clone with a few counts. The gene calls are TRBV27 and TRBJ2-1; 15 nucleotides line up with TRBD2. The CDR3 has 21 residues. Germline V CDR1 and CDR2: MNHEY, SMNVEV (reference sequence). The J segment lost 5 bases and the V segment lost 6 bases, leaving 20 bases of the junction unmatched. The CDR3 nucleotides read TGTGCCAGCAGGTTAATTGGGATCAGGGGACTAGCGGGAGGTCCCCACAATGAGCAGTTCTTC. As protein: CASRLIGIRGLAGGPHNEQFF.

The sample holds a few counts of this clone. V and J are TRBV25-1 and TRBJ2-7; possibly TRBD2 for D (6 bases). V was trimmed by 5 bases and J by 6 bases, leaving 17 bases between them. Germline V gives CDR1 MGHDK, CDR2 SYGVNS. CDR3 length equals 14 residues. The CDR3 loop is CASSPWRGQVEQYF. Written as DNA, the CDR3 is TGTGCCAGCAGTCCTTGGCGGGGTCAAGTCGAGCAGTACTTC.

The V call is TRBV18, the J call TRBJ2-2, with TRBD2 matching 15 bases. The CDR3 has 19 amino acids. V was clipped by 0 bases and J by 3 bases; unmatched bases: 5. CDR1 is KGHSH, CDR2 LQKENI, per germline. As DNA, the CDR3 is TGTGCCAGCTCACCACCTGGACTAGCGGGAGGGATCCACACCGGGGAGCTGTTTTTT. Amino acid sequence: CASSPPGLAGGIHTGELFF. The full variable domain, completed using reference TRBV18 and TRBJ2-2, is NAGVMQNPRHLVRRRGQEARLRCSPMKGHSHVYWYRQLPEEGLKFMVYLQKENIIDESGMPKERFSAEFPKEGPSILRIQQVVRGDSAAYFCASSPPGLAGGIHTGELFFGEGSRLTVL.

This clone was counted between two and nine times. The V call is TRBV27, the J call TRBJ1-2, with D perhaps TRBD1 (5 bases). There are 13 residues in the CDR3. V was shortened by 6 bases and J by 7 bases, with 15 bases between the two germline ends. Germline V gene sequence: CDR1 MNHEY, CDR2 SMNVEV (reference sequence). The DNA for the CDR3 is TGTGCCAGCAGATCCACAGGCTTCTGTGGCTACACCTTC. It translates to CASRSTGFCGYTF.

The V gene is TRBV19, the J gene TRBJ2-1; TRBD2 matches at 7 bases. The CDR3 totals 15 residues. Looked up from germline, CDR1 is LNHDA and CDR2 is SQIVND (reference sequence). The V and J ends lost 4 bases and 10 bases, in that order; junction bases with no gene match: 13. This CDR3 reads CASSTTSRMEREQFF. The CDR3 bases are TGTGCCAGTAGTACGACTAGCCGAATGGAAAGGGAGCAGTTCTTC.

In its sample, this clone was seen a few times. The chain employs TRBV5-1 and TRBJ2-7, with TRBD2 identical over 14 bases. CDR3 length: 17 amino acids. Germline CDR1 reads SGHRS; CDR2 reads YFSETQ. J was trimmed by 4 bases and V by 0 bases; bases with no gene match: 6. CDR3 sequence reads: CASSLGTSGRKLYEQYF. The CDR3 coding sequence is TGCGCCAGCAGCTTGGGGACTAGCGGGAGGAAACTATACGAGCAGTACTTC.

This clone was detected a few times. The rearrangement uses TRBV5-1 and TRBJ1-1; D is perhaps TRBD1 (6 bases). This CDR3 comprises 15 residues. Germline assignment: CDR1 SGHRS and CDR2 YFSETQ. The V and J ends lost 0 bases and 4 bases respectively, with 13 bases between them. The CDR3 loop is CASSLEGGISTEAFF. The CDR3 bases are TGCGCCAGCAGCTTGGAGGGGGGGATCAGCACTGAAGCTTTCTTT.

This clone was recorded a few times. The J gene is TRBJ1-1, the V gene TRBV6-5; D remains ambiguous. The germline V gene has CDR1 MNHEY and CDR2 SVGAGI. This CDR3 contains 14 residues. V was trimmed by 0 bases and J by 5 bases, leaving 10 bases between them. The CDR3 region has the DNA TGTGCCAGCAGTTACTCGAGGGCGCGGACTGAAGCTTTCTTT. Its protein is CASSYSRARTEAFF.

This clone has just a few counts. The V call is TRBV6-5, the J call TRBJ2-1; 10 positions match TRBD2. The CDR3 runs 15 residues. Germline-derived CDR1 and CDR2 are MNHEY and SVGAGI. V gave up 6 bases and J gave up 5 bases; unmatched junction bases: 7. The CDR3 here is CASRSGTSAHNEQFF. DNA of the CDR3: TGTGCCAGCAGGTCCGGGACTAGCGCCCACAATGAGCAGTTCTTC.

The chain has TRBV28 and TRBJ1-1; TRBD1 might be the D (6 bases). V was pared by 9 bases and J by 4 bases, with 18 bases between. In germline, CDR1 is MDHEN, CDR2 SYDVKM. This CDR3 has 14 residues. CDR3 coding DNA: TGTGCCAGTCCAAGGGGGGGGCTCTTCACTGAAGCTTTCTTT. Translation gives CASPRGGLFTEAFF.

V is TRBV30 and J is TRBJ2-6; the D gene is possibly TRBD1 (6 bases). Germline CDR1 GTSNPN, CDR2 SVGIG (reference sequence). V shed 2 bases and J shed 0 bases, with 20 bases lying between them. The CDR3 has 19 amino acids. The CDR3 bases are TGTGCCTGGAGTCCACAGAGAGGGGACACCTTCTCTGGGGCCAACGTCCTGACTTTC. It specifies CAWSPQRGDTFSGANVLTF.

This clone was counted between two and nine times. The chain couples TRBV5-1 to TRBJ2-1; 15 nucleotides line up with TRBD2. Germline V gives CDR1 SGHRS, CDR2 YFSETQ. The CDR3 is 17 amino acids. Trimming at V came to 3 bases and at J to 7 bases, leaving 8 bases not matched to a gene. The CDR3 region is CASSWGDGTSGRNEQFF. In DNA form, the CDR3 reads TGCGCCAGCAGCTGGGGAGATGGGACTAGCGGGAGGAATGAGCAGTTCTTC.

In its sample, this clone was seen a few times. This rearrangement joins TRBV7-9 to TRBJ2-1; no firm D call. With 2 bases removed from V and 5 bases from J, the gap between germline ends came to 10 bases. This CDR3 region has 14 residues. The germline gives CDR1 SEHNR, CDR2 FQNEAQ (reference sequence). DNA of the CDR3: TGTGCCAGCAGCTTAACCAGAGGAAACAATGAGCAGTTCTTC. This gives the protein CASSLTRGNNEQFF.

This clone turned up a few times. The chain carries TRBV6-1 and TRBJ2-7, with 7 bases identical to TRBD1. Germline lookup yields CDR1 MNHNS and CDR2 SASEGT. CDR3 length equals 14 residues. Unmatched junction bases numbered 5, after V lost 3 bases and J lost 3 bases. The CDR3 DNA follows: TGTGCCAGCAGTGAGGGACAGATGTACTACGAGCAGTACTTC. This encodes CASSEGQMYYEQYF.

The V gene is TRBV28, the J gene TRBJ2-7; perhaps TRBD2 as D (6 bases). The ends were cut back, 11 bases at V and 3 bases at J, with 20 bases in the middle. The CDR3 sequence is 14 residues long. The germline gives CDR1 MDHEN, CDR2 SYDVKM. CDR3 region: CASGAAGRVYEQYF. In DNA, the CDR3 is TGTGCCTCTGGGGCCGCGGGGCGGGTCTACGAGCAGTACTTC.